This is a list of T cell receptor beta chains from one sample in a study of blood T cell repertoires in COVID-19. TCRdb's copy holds only in-frame clones and misses some; the assay was immunoSEQ multiplex PCR. The data contain roughly 200,000 clones, roughly nine tenths of them singletons. The sequenced sample consisted of peripheral blood. Receptor source: a man aged 40-55 years with acute or convalescent COVID-19. The CDR3 runs from the conserved cysteine through the conserved F or W. D genes are given only for firm matches. Some rows have no size entry. The others give once, few or many, or a class for an expanded clone.

CDR3 DNA | CDR3 protein | J gene | D gene | V gene | clone size
TGCGCCAGCAGCTTGATGGGGGGTGAGCGTCAGCCCCAGCATTTT | CASSLMGGERQPQHF | TRBJ1-5 | . | TRBV5-1 | .
TGTGCCAGCTTCCGGGACAGGGTGTTCTCTGAAGCTTTCTTT | CASFRDRVFSEAFF | TRBJ1-1 | TRBD1 | TRBV6-5 | .
TGTGCCAGCAGCCCAAGGACTAGCGGGGGGGTCACAGATACGCAGTATTTT | CASSPRTSGGVTDTQYF | TRBJ2-3 | TRBD2 | TRBV5-4 | .
TGTGCTAGTGGTTTGGGGACAGGTGGCTATGGCTACACCTTC | CASGLGTGGYGYTF | TRBJ1-2 | TRBD1 | TRBV12-5 | .
TGTGCCAGCAGCGTTCAGGGCATTAGCCCGGATACGCAGTATTTT | CASSVQGISPDTQYF | TRBJ2-3 | . | TRBV9 | .
TGTGCCAGCGGACTCGTCCAAGAGACCCAGTACTTC | CASGLVQETQYF | TRBJ2-5 | . | TRBV6-5 | .
TGTGCCAGTATTCAGGGGAACACTGAAGCTTTCTTT | CASIQGNTEAFF | TRBJ1-1 | . | TRBV19 | .
TGCGCCAGCCAACGGGCAGGGAGGGCAGATACGCAGTATTTT | CASQRAGRADTQYF | TRBJ2-3 | TRBD2 | TRBV10-2 | .
TGTGCCAGCGGGCCAGGGGGTGACACTGAAGCTTTCTTT | CASGPGGDTEAFF | TRBJ1-1 | TRBD1 | TRBV6-5 | .
TGTGCCAGCAGCTTAGTTAGCGGGGGTTCCTACAATGAGCAGTTCTTC | CASSLVSGGSYNEQFF | TRBJ2-1 | TRBD2 | TRBV11-2 | .
TGTGCCAGCAGCTCCGCTAGCGATGAGCAGTTCTTC | CASSSASDEQFF | TRBJ2-1 | . | TRBV7-3 | .
TGCGCCAGCAGCTCCCCAGGGGGCCGAAACTATGGCTACACCTTC | CASSSPGGRNYGYTF | TRBJ1-2 | TRBD1 | TRBV10-1 | .
TGTGCCAGCAGCCCAAACAGGGGACCCTTCTCTCCGGGGGAGCTGTTTTTT | CASSPNRGPFSPGELFF | TRBJ2-2 | TRBD1 | TRBV5-8 | .
TGTGCCAGCAGTGGTGGCGTGACTAGCCGGTACACCGGGGAGCTGTTTTTT | CASSGGVTSRYTGELFF | TRBJ2-2 | TRBD2 | TRBV2 | few
TGTGCCAGTAGTACACCCCTCGCCACAACCGGGGAGCTGTTTTTT | CASSTPLATTGELFF | TRBJ2-2 | . | TRBV19 | .
TGTGCCAGCAGTAGGGGTTCCTACAATGAGCAGTTCTTC | CASSRGSYNEQFF | TRBJ2-1 | . | TRBV11-3 | .
TGTGCCAGCAGCTTATTAACAGGGGTGGGTCAGCCCCAGCATTTT | CASSLLTGVGQPQHF | TRBJ1-5 | TRBD1 | TRBV7-2 | .
TGTGCCAGCAGCACCACCTTAATCGGGGAAGCCCAGTACTTC | CASSTTLIGEAQYF | TRBJ2-5 | . | TRBV7-2 | .
TGCGCCAGCAGCGCCGGGACAGGGACCGGTAATGAGCAGTTCTTC | CASSAGTGTGNEQFF | TRBJ2-1 | TRBD1 | TRBV5-1 | .
TGTGCCAGCAGCTTAAACACGGAGTATTCACCCCTCCACTTT | CASSLNTEYSPLHF | TRBJ1-6 | . | TRBV7-9 | .
TGCGCCAGCAGCCGGAGCGGATTCGGCACAGATACGCAGTATTTT | CASSRSGFGTDTQYF | TRBJ2-3 | . | TRBV5-1 | .
TGTGCCAGCAGCCTCACTATGACCGGGGAGCTGTTTTTT | CASSLTMTGELFF | TRBJ2-2 | . | TRBV2 | .
TGCGCCAGCAGTGATGCTCGCGGGAGCTACAATGAGCAGTTCTTC | CASSDARGSYNEQFF | TRBJ2-1 | TRBD2 | TRBV10-1 | .
TGCGCCAGCAGCTTGGGAACATACACCGGGGAGCTGTTTTTT | CASSLGTYTGELFF | TRBJ2-2 | . | TRBV5-1 | .
TGTGCCAGCAGCTTAGGCGTCCAGGGCACTGAAGCTTTCTTT | CASSLGVQGTEAFF | TRBJ1-1 | . | TRBV13 | once
TGTGCCAGCAGCTTGACCGACAATAGAGCTTTCTTT | CASSLTDNRAFF | TRBJ1-1 | . | TRBV11-2 | .
TGCGCCAGCAGCCAAGGGGGACAGGGGTACTATGGCTACACCTTC | CASSQGGQGYYGYTF | TRBJ1-2 | TRBD1 | TRBV4-3 | .
TGTGCCAGCAGTCTCCTCTTACAGGAATACGAGCAGTACTTC | CASSLLLQEYEQYF | TRBJ2-7 | . | TRBV7-8 | once
TGTGCCAGCAGCTTAAGCCGGGACACTGAAGCTTTCTTT | CASSLSRDTEAFF | TRBJ1-1 | . | TRBV7-9 | few
TGCGCCAGCAGGGTCGACAGGGGGAGCAATCAGCCCCAGCATTTT | CASRVDRGSNQPQHF | TRBJ1-5 | TRBD1 | TRBV5-1 | .
TGCAGCGCCGGCTCAGGGGTCTACGAGCAGTACTTC | CSAGSGVYEQYF | TRBJ2-7 | . | TRBV29-1 | .
TGTGCCAGCAGCCCGGACAGGAGACAAGAGACCCAGTACTTC | CASSPDRRQETQYF | TRBJ2-5 | TRBD1 | TRBV5-4 | .
TGTGCCTGGAGAGAAGACAAGGCTTTCTTT | CAWREDKAFF | TRBJ1-1 | . | TRBV30 | .
TGTGCCAGCAGTGAAAATGTAGTGAACACTGAAGCTTTCTTT | CASSENVVNTEAFF | TRBJ1-1 | . | TRBV6-1 | .
TGCGCCAGCAGTCCCCTAGGGGGCAATCAGCCCCAGCATTTT | CASSPLGGNQPQHF | TRBJ1-5 | . | TRBV5-1 | .
TGTGCCAGCTCACCAGGGACAGAAACTAATGAAAAACTGTTTTTT | CASSPGTETNEKLFF | TRBJ1-4 | TRBD1 | TRBV18 | .
TGTGCCAGCAGTCCGCGGATGTCCGGGGTCTCTGGAAACACCATATATTTT | CASSPRMSGVSGNTIYF | TRBJ1-3 | . | TRBV6-6 | .